This is a list of T cell receptor beta chains from one sample in a study of shared clonotypes between healthy human individuals. TCRdb's copy holds only in-frame clones and misses some; the assay was immunoSEQ multiplex PCR. The sample has about 2.4 million clones, over 85% seen once. Sequenced: naive CD4+ T cells from PBMCs. The receptors were sampled from a man aged 18 to 30 in good health. Some clones in this sample may be carry-over from other donors' samples. CDR3s include the opening cysteine and the closing phenylalanine or tryptophan. Some rows have no size entry. The others give once, few or many, or a class for an expanded clone.

clone_size: .
v_call: TRBV10-2
cdr3_aa: CASSDKGTGANVLTF

clone_size: few
v_call: TRBV9
cdr3_aa: CASSVARGDSNVLTF

clone_size: .
v_call: TRBV5-4
cdr3_aa: CASSLDTQNTEAFF

clone_size: .
v_call: TRBV15
cdr3_aa: CATSNLGRDTQYF

clone_size: once
v_call: TRBV5-5
cdr3_aa: CASSPTGSGFYEQYF

clone_size: once
v_call: TRBV29-1
cdr3_aa: CSVGGQMNTEAFF

clone_size: .
v_call: TRBV11-2
cdr3_aa: CASSQSGSYEQYF

clone_size: .
v_call: TRBV10-3
cdr3_aa: CAIGREAALNYEQYF

clone_size: .
v_call: TRBV6-1
cdr3_aa: CASTRAGADTGELFF

clone_size: .
v_call: TRBV10-1
cdr3_aa: CATQRASEETQYF

clone_size: .
v_call: TRBV5-1
cdr3_aa: CASSLDKSGITETQYF

clone_size: .
v_call: TRBV27
cdr3_aa: CASSFKYNDRNTEAFF

clone_size: .
v_call: TRBV7-9
cdr3_aa: CASSQWGGVNTEAFF

clone_size: .
v_call: TRBV7-8
cdr3_aa: CASSPRWAGSYNEQFF

clone_size: .
v_call: TRBV7-2
cdr3_aa: CASSPRTGKDTEAFF

clone_size: once
v_call: TRBV27
cdr3_aa: CASPKRAPATAFF

clone_size: .
v_call: TRBV7-3
cdr3_aa: CASSLLSSGDTQYF

clone_size: .
v_call: TRBV7-2
cdr3_aa: CASSLGRPREGVEQYF

clone_size: once
v_call: TRBV25-1
cdr3_aa: CASSESGAVLEQYF

clone_size: once
v_call: TRBV29-1
cdr3_aa: CSVIWGLAGLEGTDTQYF

clone_size: .
v_call: TRBV6-1
cdr3_aa: CASSNSLNYGYTF

clone_size: .
v_call: TRBV4-1
cdr3_aa: CASRSASGSIYEQYF

clone_size: .
v_call: TRBV7-8
cdr3_aa: CASSPRIRDSYGYTF

clone_size: .
v_call: TRBV27
cdr3_aa: CASGRWGGDAKNIQYF

clone_size: .
v_call: TRBV6-5
cdr3_aa: CASSPPGTATSGAFF

clone_size: .
v_call: TRBV11-2
cdr3_aa: CASSPRLAEGSYEQYF

clone_size: .
v_call: TRBV5-1
cdr3_aa: CASSTGQGARGANVLTF

clone_size: .
v_call: TRBV2
cdr3_aa: CASSRTGEGRNEQFF

clone_size: .
v_call: TRBV28
cdr3_aa: CASSAPARGGTGELFF

clone_size: .
v_call: TRBV28
cdr3_aa: CASTPGGRADTQYF

clone_size: .
v_call: TRBV28
cdr3_aa: CASSLRKREFGTDTQYF

clone_size: .
v_call: TRBV5-1
cdr3_aa: CASSFGQRGTSTDTQYF

clone_size: .
v_call: TRBV27
cdr3_aa: CASSHRTALYSYEQYF

clone_size: .
v_call: TRBV30
cdr3_aa: CAWSVSGVNEKLFF

clone_size: .
v_call: TRBV5-5
cdr3_aa: CASSPLPSFNEKLFF

clone_size: .
v_call: TRBV27
cdr3_aa: CASSSGTGGGSPLHF

clone_size: .
v_call: TRBV19
cdr3_aa: CASLTRDRRTSPMNTEAFF

clone_size: .
v_call: TRBV4-3
cdr3_aa: CASSRVSASAKETQYF

clone_size: few
v_call: TRBV9
cdr3_aa: CASSSLGANTGELFF

clone_size: .
v_call: TRBV5-1
cdr3_aa: CASSLENASPLHF

clone_size: .
v_call: TRBV9
cdr3_aa: CASGPGLADYNEQFF

clone_size: .
v_call: TRBV7-8
cdr3_aa: CASSPPRGLGEETQYF

clone_size: .
v_call: TRBV6-1
cdr3_aa: CASSPRTRGSYEQYF

clone_size: .
v_call: TRBV5-1
cdr3_aa: CASTTGPLEGTQYF

clone_size: .
v_call: TRBV15
cdr3_aa: CATSRDITGRETQYF

clone_size: .
v_call: TRBV20-1
cdr3_aa: CSARSQGTQYF

clone_size: .
v_call: TRBV28
cdr3_aa: CASRSTPNYGYTF

clone_size: .
v_call: TRBV27
cdr3_aa: CASSRPGLVEEQYF

clone_size: .
v_call: TRBV7-2
cdr3_aa: CASSPRGMGPGNQPQHF

clone_size: .
v_call: TRBV29-1
cdr3_aa: CSAGGGNYGYTF